This TCR beta chain was sequenced for a study of blood T cell repertoires in COVID-19 (dated by TCRdb to about 2020). For the study in its entirety: Collaborator samples came from the United States, Italy and Spain and covered acute and convalescent phases of COVID-19. The prospective study material was composed of cDNA or gDNA derived from T cells, B-cell-depleted T cells, or PBMCs. Deeply sampled blood TCRbeta repertoires from subjects exposed to, actively infected with, or recovered from COVID-19 were included in the dataset. The repertoires were released in a freely available public database meant as a resource for research on the immune response to SARS-CoV-2. Samples were obtained from the ongoing ImmuneRACE study (first 160 participants) and from 950 to 1,500 subjects provided by 6 global collaborators. Sample metadata almost always included a de-identified subject ID, COVID-19 status, age in years and sex. HLA class I and class II types, where available, came from metadata supplied by the sample provider rather than from assay-based typing.

TCRbeta CDR3 regions were amplified from genomic DNA using the immunoSEQ Assay, a bias-controlled multiplex PCR. The original pipeline was this. Nucleated cell counts per sample were estimated from amplification of reference gene primers within the assay. Sequence reads were collapsed and filtered to measure the absolute abundance of every unique TCRbeta CDR3 rearrangement. For each sample, productive Simpson clonality was calculated as the square root of Simpson's diversity index over productive rearrangements. Here the immuneACCESS table is served through TCRdb, limited to in-frame sequences with V and J called. Missing clones are a known gap in these copies; in checked studies unresolved V genes cover under half, and the rest lacks a known reason. The V and J calls and clone size are taken from that table; D and trimming were inferred from the DNA. The sample records 140,000 to 150,000 clones, around 84% of which are singletons. The ten largest clonotypes hold 35% to 45% of the sample.

From the cysteine through the phenylalanine, the CDR3 covers 16 amino acids. Just CDR3 DNA is preserved here, 48 bases in frame from base 1. CDR1 and CDR2 are drawn from the germline V gene: SGHAT, FQNNGV. Relative to germline, V is missing 2 bases and J is missing 2 bases, with 3 bases of the junction outside any gene match. About this clone itself: Its antigen is currently not known. No base qualities exist here, and no much larger clone lies one base off it.

The collaborating institutions used their own protocols to collect whole blood in K2EDTA tubes. Collaborator samples were shipped for TCRbeta analysis as frozen whole blood, isolated PBMCs, or DNA extracted from either sample type. Overall results and qualifications from the work: How much clinical and demographic metadata was included differed by source and by participant, and the metadata was provided uncurated.

The sequencing sample was made of peripheral blood. The source of this sequence is a human donor in a cohort sampled during active COVID-19. The chain is encoded by TRBV11-2 joined to TRBJ2-5; TRBD2 matches 12 bases in the middle. This receptor carries the CDR3 CASSLKLAGGQETQYF. The nucleotide sequence is given as TGTGCCAGCAGCTTAAAACTAGCGGGGGGACAAGAGACCCAGTACTTC.